This TCR beta chain was documented in a study of blood T cell repertoires in COVID-19. Study overall: Acute and convalescent COVID-19 specimens originated in the United States, Italy and Spain. Nucleic acid was either cDNA or gDNA, and it came from T cells, B-cell-depleted T cells, or PBMCs.

Authors' processing steps: Amplification from reference gene primers served as the basis for estimated nucleated cell counts. Data came from immunoSEQ multiplex PCR; TCRdb stores just in-frame clones and leaves some out. V and J calls and clone size are those listed in that table; D and trimming were worked out from the DNA. The data show approximately 82,000 clones, around 88% seen once. CDR3 length equals 14 residues. V dropped 3 bases and J dropped 3; count of bases not matched to a gene: 3. Germline V gene sequence: CDR1 KGHSH, CDR2 LQKENI. Sequencing was performed on peripheral blood. This sequence was found in a man aged 70-80 years with active or convalescent COVID-19. J is TRBJ1-2 and V is TRBV18; 8 bases line up with TRBD1. The CDR3 DNA sequence: TGTGCCAGCTCACCGGGACAGGTTGACTATGGCTACACCTTC. This gives the protein CASSPGQVDYGYTF.